A single TCR beta chain is shown here with its context. TCRdb derives one entry per CDR3 protein from the 5' RACE reads, leaving out DNA. Reported are around 8,000 distinct CDR3 sequences; the ten largest clones contain 8% to 13%. This sample is part of a study of T cells expressing NK-cell markers. The length of the CDR3 is 14 residues. Looked up from germline, CDR1 is SEHNR and CDR2 is FQNEAQ (reference sequence). The sample comprised blood T cells: a sorted CD56 or NKG2C T cell subset, CD4+ or CD8+ T cells, or bulk PBMC T cells (not recorded which). This clonotype originated in a man between 18 and 29 years old in good health. The rearrangement links TRBV7-9 to TRBJ2-3. This CDR3 is CASSLDGYTDTQYF. The full variable domain, rest sourced from reference TRBV7-9 and TRBJ2-3, is DTGVSQNPRHKITKRGQNVTFRCDPISEHNRLYWYRQTLGQGPEFLTYFQNEAQLEKSRLLSDRFSAERPKGSFSTLEIQRTEQGDSAMYLCASSLDGYTDTQYFGPGTRLTVL.